The 22 T cell receptor beta chains presented below share a single source sample, sequenced in a study of shared clonotypes between healthy human individuals. The method was immunoSEQ multiplex PCR; TCRdb's version includes in-frame clones alone and lacks a portion of them. This table has approximately 1,500,000 clones, nearly 99% appearing once. Sequencing was performed on naive CD4+ T cells sorted from blood. Indicated subset: CD45RA+ positively selected. The receptors derive from a man aged 25-45 years in good health.

This chain uses TRBV25-1 with TRBJ2-2, with D perhaps TRBD2 (5 bases). Trimming cost V 10 bases and J 4 bases, with 16 bases left between them. CDR3 length: 14 amino acids. The germline V gene encodes CDR1 MGHDK and CDR2 SYGVNS. The CDR3 DNA is TGTGCCACGTCGAATCATCGGGGCACCGGGGAGCTGTTTTTT. Its translation: CATSNHRGTGELFF.

A single count supports this clone. This rearrangement joins TRBV2 to TRBJ1-5; D gene ambiguous. The CDR3 runs 14 residues. Germline V gene lookup returns CDR1 SNHLY and CDR2 FYNNEI. Deletions cut 0 bases from V and 8 bases from J, with 11 bases between. CDR3 region: CASSEALPEEPQHF. The DNA of the CDR3 is TGTGCCAGCAGTGAAGCGCTGCCGGAAGAGCCCCAGCATTTT.

This clone was seen only once. The chain links TRBV30 to TRBJ2-5; TRBD2 agrees at 7 bases. V was clipped by 0 bases and J by 5 bases; unmatched bases: 9. The CDR3 length is 15 residues. Germline CDR1 is GTSNPN and CDR2 is SVGIG (reference sequence). Here the CDR3 reads CAWSVQGLRMETQYF. In DNA, the CDR3 is TGTGCCTGGAGTGTTCAGGGACTAAGGATGGAGACCCAGTACTTC.

The rearrangement joins TRBV10-2 to TRBJ2-2; 9 nucleotides line up with TRBD1. Germline loops: CDR1 WSHSY, CDR2 SAAADI. The ends lost 7 bases at V and 4 bases at J; junction bases unmatched: 4. This CDR3 has 14 residues. The CDR3: CASKGTGSTGELFF. CDR3 in DNA: TGCGCCAGCAAGGGGACAGGGAGCACCGGGGAGCTGTTTTTT.

This clone was seen once. This chain connects TRBV11-2 to TRBJ2-5; 7 bases align to TRBD1. The CDR3 runs 17 residues. Trimming removed 5 bases from V and 1 base from J; junction bases left unmatched: 13. Per the germline V gene, CDR1 is SGHAT and CDR2 is FQNNGV. CDR3 coding DNA: TGTGCCAGCAGCCCCAGGCCCCCCGGGACAGCCCAAGAGACCCAGTACTTC. It translates to CASSPRPPGTAQETQYF.

The chain couples TRBV7-9 to TRBJ2-3; D is ambiguous. The CDR3 loop spans 15 amino acids. V lost 2 bases and J lost 6, with 15 bases in between. The V gene's germline CDR1 is SEHNR and CDR2 FQNEAQ (reference sequence). The CDR3 sequence: CASSLLGSASDTQYF. The CDR3 bases are TGTGCCAGCAGCTTATTGGGCAGCGCATCGGATACGCAGTATTTT.

CDR3 nucleotides: TGCAGCGTTGTATCTGGGGGCAAAACCAACACTGAAGCTTTCTTT. Its translation: CSVVSGGKTNTEAFF. The rearrangement uses TRBV29-1 and TRBJ1-1, with TRBD1 as a possible D gene (6 bases). CDR1 and CDR2 from the germline V gene are SQVTM and ANQGSEA. The CDR3 length is 15 residues. Trimming stripped 4 bases from V and 2 bases from J, with 17 bases between.

J is TRBJ2-7 and V is TRBV19; the match to TRBD1 covers 10 bases. Germline CDR1 and CDR2: LNHDA and SQIVND (reference sequence). V lost 6 bases and J lost 5; bases outside the gene matches: 7. The CDR3 is 14 residues long. CDR3 sequence reads: CASSSWDRGDEQYF. CDR3 nucleotides: TGTGCCAGTAGCTCGTGGGACAGGGGTGACGAGCAGTACTTC.

This chain uses TRBV11-2 with TRBJ1-2; the D is unclear. CDR1 is SGHAT, CDR2 FQNNGV, per germline. This CDR3 comprises 12 residues. V lost 5 bases, J lost 13 bases, and 17 bases lay in between. This chain's CDR3 is CASSPTRGGSTF. The CDR3 DNA follows: TGTGCCAGCAGCCCAACTCGAGGAGGGAGCACCTTC.

V gene TRBV29-1 combines with J gene TRBJ2-3; maybe TRBD2 (5 bases). Trimming shortened V by 5 bases and J by 2 bases, and 11 bases separated the two germline ends. The length of the CDR3 is 13 residues. Germline V CDR1 and CDR2: SQVTM, ANQGSEA. The CDR3 spells CSVSSHYTDTQYF. DNA for the CDR3: TGCAGCGTTTCTAGCCATTACACAGATACGCAGTATTTT.

CDR3 sequence: CASSQSRVNQPQHF. The CDR3 bases are TGTGCCAGCAGCCAAAGCCGGGTCAATCAGCCCCAGCATTTT. The chain employs TRBV11-2 and TRBJ1-5; D is ambiguous. V gave up 5 bases and J gave up 3 bases, with 11 bases separating them. Per the germline V gene, CDR1 is SGHAT and CDR2 is FQNNGV. This CDR3 region has 14 residues.

The J gene is TRBJ2-5, the V gene TRBV29-1; D may match TRBD1 or TRBD2 (5 bases each). The V end was cut by 7 bases, the J end by 2 bases, with 14 bases between. The CDR3 is 13 residues long. Germline assignment: CDR1 SQVTM and CDR2 ANQGSEA. Written as DNA, the CDR3 is TGCAGCGGATACACGGGACCTCAAGAGACCCAGTACTTC. Translation gives CSGYTGPQETQYF.

V and J are TRBV10-3 and TRBJ1-2; TRBD1 aligns across 7 bases. CDR3 length: 13 amino acids. Germline trimming cut 9 bases from V and 3 bases from J; bases unmatched to any gene: 7. CDR1 and CDR2 (germline): ENHRY, SYGVKD. The CDR3 nucleotides read TGTGCCATACACGGGACAGCAGACTATGGCTACACCTTC. This codes for CAIHGTADYGYTF.

The chain employs TRBV29-1 and TRBJ2-3; maybe TRBD2 (5 bases). Trimming stripped 7 bases from V and 1 base from J, with 15 bases between. From germline, CDR1 is SQVTM and CDR2 ANQGSEA. The CDR3 spans 14 residues. The CDR3 region is CSGQARARTDTQYF. CDR3 sequence (DNA): TGCAGCGGCCAGGCGCGGGCACGCACAGATACGCAGTATTTT.

The V gene is TRBV2, the J gene TRBJ1-5, with no clear D. The V gene lost 0 bases and the J gene lost 5 bases, with 17 bases spanning the gap. Looked up from germline, CDR1 is SNHLY and CDR2 is FYNNEI. The CDR3 is 17 residues long. The CDR3 reads CASSEAGGRRADQPQHF. CDR3 nucleotides: TGTGCCAGCAGTGAAGCGGGAGGGAGGCGGGCGGATCAGCCCCAGCATTTT. Supplemented by reference TRBV2 and TRBJ1-5, the full variable domain reads EPEVTQTPSHQVTQMGQEVILRCVPISNHLYFYWYRQILGQKVEFLVSFYNNEISEKSEIFDDQFSVERPDGSNFTLKIRSTKLEDSAMYFCASSEAGGRRADQPQHFGDGTRLSIL.

This CDR3 is CASSFRLEETQYF. The CDR3 DNA reads TGTGCCAGCAGTTTCCGACTTGAAGAGACCCAGTACTTC. The rearrangement uses TRBV27 and TRBJ2-5; D remains unclear. The CDR3 loop spans 13 amino acids. Trimming took off 3 bases at V and 3 bases at J, with 8 bases between the two ends. Germline lookup yields CDR1 MNHEY and CDR2 SMNVEV (reference sequence).

The V gene is TRBV7-9, the J gene TRBJ2-4; TRBD1 agrees at 7 bases. This CDR3 is 16 amino acids long. The V segment lost 4 bases and the J segment 1 base; nucleotides outside the gene matches: 7. CDR1 and CDR2 from the germline V gene are SEHNR and FQNEAQ (reference sequence). CDR3 sequence (DNA): TGTGCCAGCAGCTCTCCCGGGACAGTGGCCAAAAACATTCAGTACTTC. Encoded protein: CASSSPGTVAKNIQYF.

The chain joins TRBV15 to TRBJ2-2; TRBD2 matches 10 bases. The germline V gene encodes CDR1 LNHNV and CDR2 YYDKDF (reference sequence). The CDR3 has 17 residues. V trimming: 5 bases; J trimming: 6 bases; junction bases outside the gene matches: 12. This CDR3 is CATSGPSGRALAGELFF. The DNA for the CDR3 is TGTGCCACCAGCGGTCCAAGCGGGAGGGCCCTGGCCGGGGAGCTGTTTTTT.

This chain uses TRBV7-2 with TRBJ2-1; TRBD1 is a possible D gene (6 bases). The CDR3 is 18 residues long. Per germline, CDR1 SGHTA and CDR2 FQGNSA. The germline V and J ends were trimmed by 5 bases and 1 base, with 21 bases remaining between them. The CDR3 here is CASSLTGAGASSYNEQFF. Written as DNA, the CDR3 is TGTGCCAGCAGCCTAACCGGGGCAGGGGCATCTTCCTACAATGAGCAGTTCTTC. The full variable domain, rest sourced from reference TRBV7-2 and TRBJ2-1, is GAGVSQSPSNKVTEKGKDVELRCDPISGHTALYWYRQSLGQGLEFLIYFQGNSAPDKSGLPSDRFSAERTGGSVSTLTIQRTQQEDSAVYLCASSLTGAGASSYNEQFFGPGTRLTVL.

V is TRBV7-6 and J is TRBJ1-1; the D is unclear. CDR1 and CDR2 (germline): SGHVS, FNYEAQ. The germline V and J ends were trimmed by 8 bases and 0 bases, with 10 bases remaining between them. The CDR3 length is 13 residues. The CDR3 sequence: CASRRALNTEAFF. The CDR3, as DNA: TGTGCCAGCCGACGGGCTTTGAACACTGAAGCTTTCTTT.

For this clone: Other DNA sequences in this specimen translate into the identical CDR3. The chain is built from TRBV5-1 and TRBJ2-7; TRBD2 matches at 9 bases. J gave up 4 bases and V 0 bases, and 5 bases lay outside the gene matches. The germline gives CDR1 SGHRS, CDR2 YFSETQ. The CDR3 extends over 15 amino acids. CDR3 sequence reads: CASSLETSGIYEQYF. The CDR3 nucleotides read TGCGCCAGCAGCTTGGAGACTAGCGGAATATACGAGCAGTACTTC.

The chain recombines TRBV28 with TRBJ2-1, with D maybe TRBD2 (5 bases). The V end was cut by 5 bases, the J end by 8 bases, with 13 bases between. This CDR3 has 13 amino acids. Germline-derived CDR1 and CDR2 are MDHEN and SYDVKM. The CDR3 protein is CASSVLGLDEQFF. As DNA, the CDR3 is TGTGCCAGCAGTGTACTAGGTCTGGATGAGCAGTTCTTC.